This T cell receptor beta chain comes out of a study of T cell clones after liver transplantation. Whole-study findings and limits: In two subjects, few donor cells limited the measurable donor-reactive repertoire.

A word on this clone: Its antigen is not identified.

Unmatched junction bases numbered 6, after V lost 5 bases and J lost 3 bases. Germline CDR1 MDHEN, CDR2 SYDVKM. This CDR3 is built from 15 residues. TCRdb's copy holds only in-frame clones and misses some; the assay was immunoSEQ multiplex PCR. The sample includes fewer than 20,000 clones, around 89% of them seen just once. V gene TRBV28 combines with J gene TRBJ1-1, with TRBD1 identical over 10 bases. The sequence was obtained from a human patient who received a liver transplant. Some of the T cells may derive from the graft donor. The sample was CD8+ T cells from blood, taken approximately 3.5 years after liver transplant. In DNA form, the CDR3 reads TGTGCCAGCAGTCCGACAGGGGGCGCATACACTGAAGCTTTCTTT. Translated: CASSPTGGAYTEAFF.